The rows below give T cell receptor beta chains drawn from one sample of a study of T cells in Graves' hyperthyroidism and ophthalmopathy. TCRdb ran MiXCR on the multiplex PCR reads and lists one entry per CDR3 protein. The data contain fewer than 350,000 distinct CDR3 sequences, roughly a fifth of them singletons. The sequencing input was blood. The receptors stem from a middle-aged man with Graves' ophthalmopathy. The CDR3 runs from the conserved cysteine through the conserved F or W. The D gene is left open where the match is weak. Rows may omit the clone size; those that give it use once, few, many or a size class.

>TRBJ2-3|TRBD2|TRBV28|many
TGTGCCAGCAGGCCAACTAGCGGGATCATCGCACGGACAGATACGCAGTATTTT
CASRPTSGIIARTDTQYF
>TRBJ2-1|TRBD2|TRBV28|many
TGTGCCAGCACCTGGGGTAGCGGGAGTTCGTCCTACAATGAGCAGTTCTTC
CASTWGSGSSSYNEQFF
>TRBJ2-7|TRBD2|TRBV2|NA
TGTGCCAGCACACTAGCGGGAGTCCCCAGCTACGAGCAGTACTTC
CASTLAGVPSYEQYF
>TRBJ1-5|TRBD1|TRBV25-1|few
TGTGCCAGCAGTCCGGACAGGGGGCCCGTATATAGCAATCAGCCCCAGCATTTT
CASSPDRGPVYSNQPQHF
>TRBJ2-1|TRBD1|TRBV2|many
TGTGCCAGCAGGGCGGGACAGGGGAATGAGCAGTTCTTC
CASRAGQGNEQFF
>TRBJ2-2|TRBD2|TRBV9|few
TGTGCCAGCAGCGTAGGGGCTAGCGGGGCCACCGGGGAGCTGTTTTTT
CASSVGASGATGELFF
>TRBJ2-7|NA|TRBV29-1|few
TGCAGCGTTGATACCCAGGGCGAGCAGTACTTC
CSVDTQGEQYF
>TRBJ1-1|TRBD1|TRBV11-2|many
TGTGCCAGCTCAAGGACAGGGAAGAACACTGAAGCTTTCTTT
CASSRTGKNTEAFF
>TRBJ2-3|TRBD2|TRBV15|NA
TGTGCCACCAGCAGAGATCGGAGCGGGAGCGGGACAGATACGCAGTATTTT
CATSRDRSGSGTDTQYF
>TRBJ2-3|NA|TRBV18|NA
TGTGCCAGCTCACCTGGACACGGCACAGATACGCAGTATTTT
CASSPGHGTDTQYF
>TRBJ1-5|TRBD1|TRBV15|few
TGTGCCACCAGCTGGGACAGGGGCCCTCAGCCCCAGCATTTT
CATSWDRGPQPQHF
>TRBJ1-1|NA|TRBV29-1|NA
TGCAGCGTTGAAGATTGGAGGGGAATGAGTGAAGCTTTCTTT
CSVEDWRGMSEAFF
>TRBJ2-2|NA|TRBV11-2|few
TGTGCCAGCAGCATCTCCGGGACAATGAACACCGGGGAGCTGTTTTTT
CASSISGTMNTGELFF
>TRBJ2-4|TRBD1|TRBV3-1|NA
TGTGCCAGCAGCCCGACAGGGGGCAAAAACATTCAGTACTTC
CASSPTGGKNIQYF
>TRBJ1-3|NA|TRBV4-1|few
TGCGCCAGCAGCCAAGATTCACAGGGATTATTGAGCTCTGGAAACACCATATATTTT
CASSQDSQGLLSSGNTIYF
>TRBJ2-7|NA|TRBV7-3|few
TGTGCCAGCAGCTTAACGTGGGGAGCGCGAGAGCAGTACTTC
CASSLTWGAREQYF
>TRBJ1-3|NA|TRBV12-3/TRBV12-4|NA
TGTGCCAGCAGTCCCCCTGGACCGGGAAACACCATATATTTT
CASSPPGPGNTIYF
>TRBJ2-5|NA|TRBV20-1|NA
TGCAGTGCTAGAGCGAAGGGACGGGTTCAAGAGACCCAGTACTTC
CSARAKGRVQETQYF
>TRBJ2-2|NA|TRBV11-1|many
TGTGCCAGCAGCCGGACTCGAACCGGGGAGCTGTTTTTT
CASSRTRTGELFF
>TRBJ1-1|NA|TRBV9|many
TGTGCCAGCAGCGTAGATGATGGGGGCAGTGCTGAAGCCTTCTTT
CASSVDDGGSAEAFF
>TRBJ1-4|NA|TRBV20-1|few
TGCAGTGCTCCGGGACTCTCTAATGAAAAACTGTTTTTT
CSAPGLSNEKLFF
>TRBJ1-1|TRBD1|TRBV7-3|NA
TGTGCCAGCAGCCAAACAGGGGGCACTGAAGCTTTCTTT
CASSQTGGTEAFF
>TRBJ2-1|NA|TRBV3-1|few
TGTGCCAGCAGCCAAGGAGGTTCTGGGAATGAGCAGTTCTTC
CASSQGGSGNEQFF
>TRBJ2-1|NA|TRBV6-5|NA
TGTGCCAGCAGTTACTCGAGCAAGGGGGTCTCCTACAATGAGCAGTTCTTC
CASSYSSKGVSYNEQFF
>TRBJ2-7|TRBD2|TRBV7-2|many
TGTGCCAGCAGCTTAATGGGTGGGAGGGCCTACGAGCAGTACTTC
CASSLMGGRAYEQYF
>TRBJ1-2|NA|TRBV20-1|many
TGCAGTTCAGGGGTGGACTATGGCTACACCTTC
CSSGVDYGYTF
>TRBJ2-4|NA|TRBV6-1|NA
TGTGCCAGCAGTGCACCCTCCAGGGAAGCCAAAAACATTCAGTACTTC
CASSAPSREAKNIQYF
>TRBJ1-2|NA|TRBV6-1|few
TGTGCCAGCACCTCCGGGGGGGTCTATGGCTACACCTTC
CASTSGGVYGYTF
>TRBJ2-5|NA|TRBV6-5|few
TGTGCCAGCAGTTACATTAGACAAGGAGGAGAGACCCAGTACTTC
CASSYIRQGGETQYF
>TRBJ2-1|NA|TRBV13|few
TGTGCCAGCAGTGACCCTCTAGGGGTCCCACACACTGAGCAGTTCTTC
CASSDPLGVPHTEQFF
>TRBJ1-6|NA|TRBV6-1|NA
TGTGCCAGCAGTTACCCACGGACCGGGGGTTCACCCCTCCACTTT
CASSYPRTGGSPLHF
>TRBJ2-5|NA|TRBV28|few
TGTGCCAGCAGTCCTGCCGGGACGCCAGAGACCCAGTACTTC
CASSPAGTPETQYF
>TRBJ2-3|TRBD1|TRBV20-1|NA
TGCAGTGCTTCCCAGCGAAGGGGGCCCACAGATACGCAGTATTTT
CSASQRRGPTDTQYF
>TRBJ1-5|NA|TRBV6-5|many
TGTGCCAGCAGTTACTATAGGGGCGGTGGTCAGCCCCAGCATTTT
CASSYYRGGGQPQHF
>TRBJ1-4|TRBD1|TRBV2|NA
TGTGCCAGCAGTGAACTGGACAGGGATGGTGAAAAACTGTTTTTT
CASSELDRDGEKLFF
>TRBJ1-2|NA|TRBV6-5|NA
TGTGCCAGCAATTTCAGGGGCTATGGCTACACCTTC
CASNFRGYGYTF
>TRBJ2-5|NA|TRBV5-1|many
TGCGCCAGCAGTATGACGGGAACGGAAGAGACCCAGTACTTC
CASSMTGTEETQYF
>TRBJ2-5|TRBD1|TRBV28|NA
TGTGCCAGCAGACTGGACAGGGTGGAGACCCAGTACTTC
CASRLDRVETQYF
>TRBJ2-3|TRBD1|TRBV5-5|NA
TGTGCCAGCAGCCCCAGGGGGATGTCCCGCACAGATACGCAGTATTTT
CASSPRGMSRTDTQYF
>TRBJ2-7|TRBD2|TRBV2|many
TGTGCCAGCAGACCTAGCGGGAGGGCCGAGCAGTACTTC
CASRPSGRAEQYF
>TRBJ2-3|NA|TRBV28|NA
TGTGCCAGCAGTTTCATGGGCACAGATACGCAGTATTTT
CASSFMGTDTQYF
>TRBJ2-5|TRBD2|TRBV11-2|many
TGTGCCAGCAGCTTAGATCTGCGGGAGAGAGGGGAGACCCAGTACTTC
CASSLDLRERGETQYF
>TRBJ2-7|TRBD2|TRBV18|many
TGTGCCAGCTCAGACAAGAGCGGGAGCGAGCAGTACTTC
CASSDKSGSEQYF
>TRBJ2-7|NA|TRBV11-1|many
TGTGCCAGCGGATCCTTAATTCGGAACTCCTACGAGCAGTACTTC
CASGSLIRNSYEQYF
>TRBJ2-3|TRBD2|TRBV7-3|many
TGTGCCAGCAGCCCTTTAAGCGGGGGCACAGATACGCAGTATTTT
CASSPLSGGTDTQYF
>TRBJ2-1|TRBD2|TRBV7-2|NA
TGTGCCAGCACCGCGGGAGGGCCCATTACGTACAATGAGCAGTTCTTC
CASTAGGPITYNEQFF
>TRBJ1-1|NA|TRBV12-3/TRBV12-4|many
TGTGCCAGCAGCCGAGAGTCCCTTAACACTGAAGCTTTCTTT
CASSRESLNTEAFF
>TRBJ2-2|NA|TRBV7-3|many
TGTGCCAGCAGCCCCTGGGAGGGGCCCGGGCAGGGGGACGGGGAGCTGTTTTTT
CASSPWEGPGQGDGELFF
>TRBJ2-2|NA|TRBV14|NA
TGTGCCAGCAGCGCCCAACGGGGGAGTAGCGGGGAGCTGTTTTTT
CASSAQRGSSGELFF
>TRBJ1-1|NA|TRBV10-3|NA
TGTGCCATCAGGGCAGGGGATTTGAACACTGAAGCTTTCTTT
CAIRAGDLNTEAFF
>TRBJ2-7|NA|TRBV20-1|many
TGCAGTGCCTACCCCGGACAGATGGGGTACGAGCAGTACTTC
CSAYPGQMGYEQYF
>TRBJ1-3|NA|TRBV28|few
TGTGCCAGCACCACTCCCAGAGCCTCTGGAAACACCATATATTTT
CASTTPRASGNTIYF
>TRBJ2-2|NA|TRBV28|few
TGTGCCAGCGCCGGAGCGAGCACGAACACCGGGGAGCTGTTTTTT
CASAGASTNTGELFF
>TRBJ2-7|NA|TRBV27|NA
TGTGCCGCAAGCCAGGGTGTTCGCTACGAGCAGTACTTC
CAASQGVRYEQYF
>TRBJ2-7|TRBD2|TRBV2|many
TGTGCCAGTATGAAACTAGCGGGAGGGAACTACGAGCAGTACTTC
CASMKLAGGNYEQYF
>TRBJ1-1|TRBD1|TRBV3-1|many
TGTGCCAGCAGCCAGCGCCCACTTACAGGGGGCCTTCGCACTGAAGCTTTCTTT
CASSQRPLTGGLRTEAFF
>TRBJ2-7|NA|TRBV11-2|many
TGTGCCAGCAGCCCCTTGGGCTACGAGCAGTACTTC
CASSPLGYEQYF
>TRBJ1-5|NA|TRBV28|many
TGTGCCAGCAGATGGGGCGCGGCCGGAGGTCAGCCCCAGCATTTT
CASRWGAAGGQPQHF
>TRBJ2-7|TRBD2|TRBV12-3/TRBV12-4|few
TGTGCCAGCAGACCTCTCCGACTAGCGATTCCCTACGAGCAGTACTTC
CASRPLRLAIPYEQYF